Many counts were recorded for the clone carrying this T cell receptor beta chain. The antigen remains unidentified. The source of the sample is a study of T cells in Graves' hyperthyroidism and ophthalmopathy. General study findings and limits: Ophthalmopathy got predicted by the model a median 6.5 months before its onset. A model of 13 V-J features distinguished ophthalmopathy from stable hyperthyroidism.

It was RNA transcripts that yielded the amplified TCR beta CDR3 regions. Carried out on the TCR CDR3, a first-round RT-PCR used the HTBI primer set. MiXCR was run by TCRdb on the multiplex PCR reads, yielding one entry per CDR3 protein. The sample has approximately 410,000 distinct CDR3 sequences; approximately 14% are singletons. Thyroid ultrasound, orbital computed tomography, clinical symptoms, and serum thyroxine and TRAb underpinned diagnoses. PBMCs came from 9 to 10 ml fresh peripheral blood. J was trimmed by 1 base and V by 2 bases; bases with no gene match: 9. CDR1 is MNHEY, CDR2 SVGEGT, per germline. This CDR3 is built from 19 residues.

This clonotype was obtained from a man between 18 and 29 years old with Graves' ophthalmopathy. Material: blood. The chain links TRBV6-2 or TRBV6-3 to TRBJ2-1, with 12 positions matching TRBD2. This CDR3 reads CASSYSLAGGPYSYNEQFF. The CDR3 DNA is TGTGCCAGCAGTTACAGCCTAGCGGGAGGGCCTTATTCCTACAATGAGCAGTTCTTC.